This T cell receptor beta chain was identified in a study of blood T cell repertoires in COVID-19. Study-level background: The samples span acute and convalescent COVID-19 from the United States, Italy and Spain. PBMCs, B-cell-depleted T cells, or T cells provided the cDNA or gDNA that made up the material.

The CDR3 length is 18 residues. Per germline, CDR1 SGHRS and CDR2 YFSETQ. J gave up 2 bases and V 8 bases, and 12 bases lay outside the gene matches. The repertoire was sequenced with immunoSEQ multiplex PCR; TCRdb's copy has only in-frame clones and lacks some. This sample has 98,000 or so clones, with approximately 86% found just once. This sequence originates from a woman aged 55-75 years in a cohort sampled during active or convalescent COVID-19. The V gene is TRBV5-1, the J gene TRBJ2-1, with 14 bases identical to TRBD2. The sample taken for sequencing was peripheral blood. CDR3: CASRHGTSGGGTYNEQFF. For the CDR3, the DNA is TGCGCCAGTAGACACGGGACTAGCGGGGGAGGAACCTACAATGAGCAGTTCTTC.